A single sample gave rise to the 12 T cell receptor beta chains below, sequenced in a study of OX40 agonist ivuxolimab in advanced cancers. Measured with immunoSEQ multiplex PCR; TCRdb has only the in-frame clones, and not every one. Found here are over 70,000 clones, approximately 90% of them singletons; the top ten hold about 0.35%. The specimen comprised CD4+ or CD8+ T cells sorted from blood, sampled in a trial of the OX40 agonist ivuxolimab. The receptors originated from an adult with an advanced solid tumor such as melanoma, head and neck, liver or kidney cancer.

CDR3 amino acids: CASSPGRPNTGELFF. The CDR3 nucleotides read TGTGCCAGCAGCCCGGGACGCCCAAACACCGGGGAGCTGTTTTTT. The V gene is TRBV6-6, the J gene TRBJ2-2; D possibly matches TRBD1 or TRBD2 (5 bases each). The CDR3 is 15 amino acids. CDR1 MNHNY and CDR2 SVGAGI come from the germline V gene (reference sequence). The V and J ends lost 6 bases and 2 bases respectively, with 13 bases between them.

This chain connects TRBV18 to TRBJ2-2; 9 bases match TRBD2. The CDR3 totals 17 residues. The V and J ends lost 0 bases and 5 bases, in that order; junction bases with no gene match: 7. Germline values: CDR1 KGHSH, CDR2 LQKENI. CDR3 DNA sequence: TGTGCCAGCTCACCACCGACGGGTAGCGGGAGAACCGGGGAGCTGTTTTTT. Protein: CASSPPTGSGRTGELFF.

V usage is TRBV25-1 and J usage is TRBJ2-3; 9 nucleotides align to TRBD1. The CDR3 is made up of 14 amino acids. In germline, CDR1 is MGHDK, CDR2 SYGVNS. Germline trimming cut 5 bases from V and 5 bases from J; bases unmatched to any gene: 5. The CDR3 sequence is CASSHRGQKDTQYF. In nucleotides, the CDR3 is TGTGCCAGCAGTCACAGGGGGCAAAAAGATACGCAGTATTTT.

The V gene is TRBV19, the J gene TRBJ2-7; 15 bases line up with TRBD2. The CDR3 consists of 14 residues. The trim removed 4 bases at V and 7 bases at J, leaving 2 bases unmatched. CDR1 is LNHDA and CDR2 is SQIVND in the germline V gene (reference sequence). In DNA form, the CDR3 reads TGTGCCAGTAGTAAGGGACTAGCGGGAGGTGAGCAGTACTTC. Amino acid sequence: CASSKGLAGGEQYF.

This clone was observed a few times. The chain has TRBV19 and TRBJ1-5, with D possibly TRBD1 on 5 matching bases. Germline values: CDR1 LNHDA, CDR2 SQIVND (reference sequence). This CDR3 spans 15 amino acids. The ends were cut back, 5 bases at V and 5 bases at J, with 16 bases in the middle. The CDR3 region is CASSPLTDNYQPQHF. The CDR3 DNA reads TGTGCCAGTAGTCCACTGACAGACAATTATCAGCCCCAGCATTTT.

This rearrangement joins TRBV19 to TRBJ2-7, with 8 bases fitting TRBD2. The J segment lost 0 bases and the V segment lost 4 bases, leaving 2 bases of the junction unmatched. The CDR3 length is 14 residues. The germline V gene encodes CDR1 LNHDA and CDR2 SQIVND (reference sequence). CDR3 DNA: TGTGCCAGTAGTACCGGGACTAGCTCCTACGAGCAGTACTTC. This gives the protein CASSTGTSSYEQYF.

The chain uses TRBV7-2 and TRBJ2-1, with TRBD2 matching over 14 bases. CDR1 SGHTA and CDR2 FQGNSA come from the germline V gene. There are 16 residues in the CDR3. Unmatched junction bases numbered 6, after V lost 5 bases and J lost 6 bases. The CDR3 sequence is CASSPPGLAGVNEQFF. The CDR3 bases are TGTGCCAGCAGCCCCCCGGGACTAGCGGGAGTCAATGAGCAGTTCTTC.

The sample holds one count of this clone. The V gene is TRBV9, the J gene TRBJ2-3; no reliable D call. This CDR3 contains 13 residues. Trimming took 1 base from V and 3 from J, leaving 6 bases between them. Germline V gives CDR1 SGDLS, CDR2 YYNGEE. CDR3 nucleotide sequence: TGTGCCAGCAGCGTATCCAGTACAGATACGCAGTATTTT. Translating gives CASSVSSTDTQYF. Together with reference TRBV9 and TRBJ2-3, the CDR3 gives the full variable domain: DSGVTQTPKHLITATGQRVTLRCSPRSGDLSVYWYQQSLDQGLQFLIQYYNGEERAKGNILERFSAQQFPDLHSELNLSSLELGDSALYFCASSVSSTDTQYFGPGTRLTVL.

V usage is TRBV5-1 and J usage is TRBJ2-5; 8 bases map to TRBD2. CDR1 SGHRS and CDR2 YFSETQ come from the germline V gene. The V gene end was trimmed by 7 bases and the J gene end by 4 bases; junction bases not matched to a gene: 9. CDR3 length: 14 amino acids. CDR3 DNA: TGCGCCAGCTCCTCGGGGGGGGGACTAGAGACCCAGTACTTC. Residues: CASSSGGGLETQYF.

The chain carries TRBV7-2 and TRBJ1-1; 9 nucleotides match TRBD1. CDR1 and CDR2 from the germline V gene are SGHTA and FQGNSA. The CDR3 is 15 residues long. The ends lost 1 base at V and 4 bases at J; junction bases unmatched: 4. CDR3 sequence reads: CASSLGRDRATEAFF. As DNA, the CDR3 is TGTGCCAGCAGCTTAGGCAGGGACAGGGCCACTGAAGCTTTCTTT.

The V gene is TRBV2, the J gene TRBJ2-2; TRBD2 aligns across 8 bases. V shed 9 bases and J 5 bases; nucleotides not matched to a gene: 8. Germline V gene lookup returns CDR1 SNHLY and CDR2 FYNNEI. The CDR3 has 14 residues. The CDR3 spells CASQTSGPTGELFF. The CDR3 DNA sequence: TGTGCCAGTCAAACTAGCGGTCCTACCGGGGAGCTGTTTTTT. Combining the CDR3 with reference TRBV2 and TRBJ2-2 gives the whole variable domain EPEVTQTPSHQVTQMGQEVILRCVPISNHLYFYWYRQILGQKVEFLVSFYNNEISEKSEIFDDQFSVERPDGSNFTLKIRSTKLEDSAMYFCASQTSGPTGELFFGEGSRLTVL.

This rearrangement joins TRBV18 to TRBJ1-1; no definite D call. V was pared by 3 bases and J by 1 base, with 6 bases between. This CDR3 contains 13 residues. Germline CDR1 and CDR2: KGHSH and LQKENI. The DNA for the CDR3 is TGTGCCAGCTCACCGACACAGAACACTGAAGCTTTCTTT. Residues: CASSPTQNTEAFF.